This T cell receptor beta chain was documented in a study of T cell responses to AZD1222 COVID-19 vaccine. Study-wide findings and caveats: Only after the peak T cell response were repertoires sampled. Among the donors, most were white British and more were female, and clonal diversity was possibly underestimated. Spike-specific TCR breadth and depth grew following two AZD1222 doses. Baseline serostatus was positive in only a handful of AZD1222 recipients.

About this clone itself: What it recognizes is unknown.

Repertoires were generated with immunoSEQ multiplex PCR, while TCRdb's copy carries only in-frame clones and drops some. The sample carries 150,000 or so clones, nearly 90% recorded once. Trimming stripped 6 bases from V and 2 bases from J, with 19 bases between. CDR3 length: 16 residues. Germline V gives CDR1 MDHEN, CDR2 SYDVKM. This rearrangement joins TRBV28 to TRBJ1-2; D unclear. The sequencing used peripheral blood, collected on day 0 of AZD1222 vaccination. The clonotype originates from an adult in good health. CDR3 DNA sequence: TGTGCCAGCAGACTTGGCCCCTCGACGGGCAACTATGGCTACACCTTC. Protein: CASRLGPSTGNYGYTF.